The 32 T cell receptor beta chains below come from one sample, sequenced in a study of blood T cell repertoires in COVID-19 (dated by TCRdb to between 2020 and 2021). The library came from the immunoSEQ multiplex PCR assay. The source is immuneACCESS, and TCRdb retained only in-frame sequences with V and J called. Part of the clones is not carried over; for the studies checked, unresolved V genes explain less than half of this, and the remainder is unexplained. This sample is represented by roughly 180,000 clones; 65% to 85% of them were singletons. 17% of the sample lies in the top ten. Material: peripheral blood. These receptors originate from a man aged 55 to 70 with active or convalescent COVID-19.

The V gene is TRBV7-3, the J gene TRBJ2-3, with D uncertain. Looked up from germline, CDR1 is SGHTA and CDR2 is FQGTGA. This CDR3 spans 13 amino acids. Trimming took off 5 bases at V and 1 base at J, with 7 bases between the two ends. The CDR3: CASSQPGTDTQYF. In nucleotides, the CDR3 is TGTGCCAGCAGCCAACCGGGCACAGATACGCAGTATTTT. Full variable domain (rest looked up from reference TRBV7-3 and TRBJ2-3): GAGVSQTPSNKVTEKGKYVELRCDPISGHTALYWYRQSLGQGPEFLIYFQGTGAADDSGLPNDRFFAVRPEGSVSTLKIQRTERGDSAVYLCASSQPGTDTQYFGPGTRLTVL.

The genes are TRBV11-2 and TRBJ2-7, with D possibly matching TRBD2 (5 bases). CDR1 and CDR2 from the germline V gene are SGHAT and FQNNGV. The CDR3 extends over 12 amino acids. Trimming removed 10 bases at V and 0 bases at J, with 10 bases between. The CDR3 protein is CATLASSYEQYF. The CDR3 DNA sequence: TGTGCCACCCTAGCCTCCTCCTACGAGCAGTACTTC.

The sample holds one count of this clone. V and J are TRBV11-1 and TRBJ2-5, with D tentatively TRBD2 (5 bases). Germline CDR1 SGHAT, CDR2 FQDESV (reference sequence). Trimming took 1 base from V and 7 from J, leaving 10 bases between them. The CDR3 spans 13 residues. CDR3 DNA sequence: TGTGCCAGCAGCTTAGGGAACGGAGGGACCCAGTACTTC. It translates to CASSLGNGGTQYF.

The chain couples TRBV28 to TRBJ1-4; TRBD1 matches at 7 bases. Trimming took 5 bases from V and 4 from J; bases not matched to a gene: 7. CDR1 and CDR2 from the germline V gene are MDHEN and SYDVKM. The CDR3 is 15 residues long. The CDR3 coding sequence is TGTGCCAGCAGTCCGACCGGGACAGATAATGAAAAACTGTTTTTT. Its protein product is CASSPTGTDNEKLFF.

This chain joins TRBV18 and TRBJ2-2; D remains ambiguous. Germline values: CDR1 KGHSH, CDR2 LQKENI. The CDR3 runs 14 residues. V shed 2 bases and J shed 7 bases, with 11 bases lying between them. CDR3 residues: CASSPSAGDGELFF. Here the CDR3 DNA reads TGTGCCAGCTCACCATCGGCAGGCGACGGGGAGCTGTTTTTT.

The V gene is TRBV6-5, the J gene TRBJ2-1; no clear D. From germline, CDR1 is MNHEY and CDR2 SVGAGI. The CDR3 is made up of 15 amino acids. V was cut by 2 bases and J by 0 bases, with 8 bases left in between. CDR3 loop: CASSYDQASYNEQFF. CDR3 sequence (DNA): TGTGCCAGCAGTTACGATCAGGCCTCCTACAATGAGCAGTTCTTC.

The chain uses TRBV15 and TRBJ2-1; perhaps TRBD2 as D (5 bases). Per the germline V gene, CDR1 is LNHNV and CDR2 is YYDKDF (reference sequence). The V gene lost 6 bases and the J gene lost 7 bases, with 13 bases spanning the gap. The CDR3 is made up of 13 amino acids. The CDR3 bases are TGTGCCACCAGAGCACGCAGCGGTAATGAGCAGTTCTTC. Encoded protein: CATRARSGNEQFF. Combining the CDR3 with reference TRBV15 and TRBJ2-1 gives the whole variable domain DAMVIQNPRYQVTQFGKPVTLSCSQTLNHNVMYWYQQKSSQAPKLLFHYYDKDFNNEADTPDNFQSRRPNTSFCFLDIRSPGLGDTAMYLCATRARSGNEQFFGPGTRLTVL.

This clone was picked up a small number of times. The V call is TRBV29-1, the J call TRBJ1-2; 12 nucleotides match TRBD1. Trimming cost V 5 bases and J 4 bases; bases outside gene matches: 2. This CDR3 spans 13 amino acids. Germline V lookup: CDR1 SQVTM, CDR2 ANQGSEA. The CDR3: CSVRDRGLYGYTF. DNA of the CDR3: TGCAGCGTTCGGGACAGGGGGCTCTATGGCTACACCTTC.

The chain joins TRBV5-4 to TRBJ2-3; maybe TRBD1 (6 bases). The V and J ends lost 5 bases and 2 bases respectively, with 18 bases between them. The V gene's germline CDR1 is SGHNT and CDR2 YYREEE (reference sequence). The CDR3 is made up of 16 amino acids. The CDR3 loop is CASRPSLGADTDTQYF. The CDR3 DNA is TGTGCCAGCAGGCCATCGCTGGGGGCGGACACAGATACGCAGTATTTT. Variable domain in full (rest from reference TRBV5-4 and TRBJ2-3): ETGVTQSPTHLIKTRGQQVTLRCSSQSGHNTVSWYQQALGQGPQFIFQYYREEENGRGNFPPRFSGLQFPNYSSELNVNALELDDSALYLCASRPSLGADTDTQYFGPGTRLTVL.

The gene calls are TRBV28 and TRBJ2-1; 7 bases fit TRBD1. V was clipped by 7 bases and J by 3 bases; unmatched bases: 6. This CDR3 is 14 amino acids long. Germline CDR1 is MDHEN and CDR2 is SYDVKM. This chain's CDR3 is CASTPRQGYNEQFF. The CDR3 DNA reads TGTGCCAGCACCCCCCGACAGGGCTACAATGAGCAGTTCTTC. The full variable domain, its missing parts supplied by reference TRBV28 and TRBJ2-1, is DVKVTQSSRYLVKRTGEKVFLECVQDMDHENMFWYRQDPGLGLRLIYFSYDVKMKEKGDIPEGYSVSREKKERFSLILESASTNQTSMYLCASTPRQGYNEQFFGPGTRLTVL.

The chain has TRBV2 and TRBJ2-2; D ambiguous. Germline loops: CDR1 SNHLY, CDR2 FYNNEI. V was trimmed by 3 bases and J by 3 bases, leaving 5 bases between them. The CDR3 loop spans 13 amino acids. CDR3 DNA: TGTGCCAGCAGTGAGGCAGACACCGGGGAGCTGTTTTTT. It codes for CASSEADTGELFF.

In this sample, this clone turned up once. The CDR3 loop is CASSAVRLGSPLHF. The CDR3 region has the DNA TGTGCCAGCAGTGCGGTCAGGTTGGGTTCACCCCTCCACTTT. V gene TRBV2 combines with J gene TRBJ1-6; D gene uncertain. Germline lookup yields CDR1 SNHLY and CDR2 FYNNEI. This CDR3 has 14 residues. V was pared by 4 bases and J by 9 bases, with 13 bases between.

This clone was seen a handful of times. CDR3 coding DNA: TGCGCCAGCAGCGATAGCGGGGACAACGGGGAGCTGTTTTTT. Translated: CASSDSGDNGELFF. V is TRBV5-1 and J is TRBJ2-2; 8 nucleotides align to TRBD2. Germline V gene lookup returns CDR1 SGHRS and CDR2 YFSETQ. This CDR3 has 14 amino acids. Trimming cost V 4 bases and J 7 bases; bases outside gene matches: 6.

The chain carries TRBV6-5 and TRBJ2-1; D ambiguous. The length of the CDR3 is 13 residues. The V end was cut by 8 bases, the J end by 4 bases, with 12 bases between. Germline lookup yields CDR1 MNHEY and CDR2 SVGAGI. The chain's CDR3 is CASERRQYNEQFF. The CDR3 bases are TGTGCCAGCGAGAGGCGTCAGTACAATGAGCAGTTCTTC.

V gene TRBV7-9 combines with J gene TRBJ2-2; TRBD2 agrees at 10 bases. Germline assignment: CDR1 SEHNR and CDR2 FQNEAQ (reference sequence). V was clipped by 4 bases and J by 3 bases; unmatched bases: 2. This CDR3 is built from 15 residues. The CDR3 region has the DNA TGTGCCAGCAGCTCTAGCGGGAGTTACACCGGGGAGCTGTTTTTT. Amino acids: CASSSSGSYTGELFF.

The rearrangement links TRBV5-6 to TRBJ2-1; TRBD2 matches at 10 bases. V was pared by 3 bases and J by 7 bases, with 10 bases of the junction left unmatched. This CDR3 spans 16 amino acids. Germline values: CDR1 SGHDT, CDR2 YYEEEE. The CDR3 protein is CASSSALAGVENEQFF. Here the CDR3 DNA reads TGTGCCAGCAGCTCCGCCCTAGCGGGAGTAGAGAATGAGCAGTTCTTC.

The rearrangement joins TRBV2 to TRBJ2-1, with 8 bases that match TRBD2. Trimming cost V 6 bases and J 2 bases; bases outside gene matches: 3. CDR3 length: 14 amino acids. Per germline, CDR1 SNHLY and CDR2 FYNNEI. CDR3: CASSPGLAYNEQFF. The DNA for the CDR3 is TGTGCCAGCAGCCCGGGACTAGCCTACAATGAGCAGTTCTTC.

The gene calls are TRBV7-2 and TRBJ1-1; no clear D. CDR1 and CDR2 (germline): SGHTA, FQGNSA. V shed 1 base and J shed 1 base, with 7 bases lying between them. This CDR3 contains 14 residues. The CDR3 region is CASSLVSGNTEAFF. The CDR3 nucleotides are TGTGCCAGCAGCTTAGTTTCAGGGAACACTGAAGCTTTCTTT.

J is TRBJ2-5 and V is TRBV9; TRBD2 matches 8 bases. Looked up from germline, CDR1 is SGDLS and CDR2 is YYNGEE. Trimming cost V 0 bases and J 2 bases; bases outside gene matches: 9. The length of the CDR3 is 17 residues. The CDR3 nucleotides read TGTGCCAGCAGCGTAGCAAGTAGCGGGATTGGGCAAGAGACCCAGTACTTC. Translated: CASSVASSGIGQETQYF.

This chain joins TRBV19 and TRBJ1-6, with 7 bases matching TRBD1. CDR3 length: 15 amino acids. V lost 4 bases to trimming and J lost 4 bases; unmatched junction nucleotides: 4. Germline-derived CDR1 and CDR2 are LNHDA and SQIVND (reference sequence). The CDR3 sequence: CASSSGTAYNSPLHF. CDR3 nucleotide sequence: TGTGCCAGTAGTAGCGGGACAGCGTATAATTCACCCCTCCACTTT.

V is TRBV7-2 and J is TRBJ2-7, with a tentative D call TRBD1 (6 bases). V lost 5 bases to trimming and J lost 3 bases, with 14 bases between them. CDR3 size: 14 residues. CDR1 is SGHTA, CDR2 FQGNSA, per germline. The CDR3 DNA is TGTGCCAGCAGCCCTGAGACAGGAGACTACGAGCAGTACTTC. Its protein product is CASSPETGDYEQYF.

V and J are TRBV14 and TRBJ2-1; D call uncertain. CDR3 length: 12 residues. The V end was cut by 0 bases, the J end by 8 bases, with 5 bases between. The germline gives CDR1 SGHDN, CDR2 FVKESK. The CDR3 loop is CASSQDHYEQFF. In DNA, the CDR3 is TGTGCCAGCAGCCAAGATCACTATGAGCAGTTCTTC.

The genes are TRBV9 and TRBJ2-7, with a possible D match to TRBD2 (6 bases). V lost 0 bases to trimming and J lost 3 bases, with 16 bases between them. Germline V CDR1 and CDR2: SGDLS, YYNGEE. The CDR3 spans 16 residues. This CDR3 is CASSVAPSGQNYEQYF. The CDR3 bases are TGTGCCAGCAGCGTAGCCCCCAGCGGGCAGAACTACGAGCAGTACTTC.

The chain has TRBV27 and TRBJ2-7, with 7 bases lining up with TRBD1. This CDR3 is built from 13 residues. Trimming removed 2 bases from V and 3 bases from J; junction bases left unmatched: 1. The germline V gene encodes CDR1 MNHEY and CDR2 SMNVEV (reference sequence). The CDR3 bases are TGTGCCAGCAGTTTAGGGGACAGCTACGAGCAGTACTTC. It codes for CASSLGDSYEQYF.

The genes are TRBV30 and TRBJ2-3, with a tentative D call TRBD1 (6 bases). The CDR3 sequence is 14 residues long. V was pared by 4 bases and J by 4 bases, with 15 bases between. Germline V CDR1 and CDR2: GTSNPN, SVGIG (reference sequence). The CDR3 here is CAWKRETGADTQYF. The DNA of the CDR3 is TGTGCCTGGAAACGCGAGACAGGCGCAGATACGCAGTATTTT.

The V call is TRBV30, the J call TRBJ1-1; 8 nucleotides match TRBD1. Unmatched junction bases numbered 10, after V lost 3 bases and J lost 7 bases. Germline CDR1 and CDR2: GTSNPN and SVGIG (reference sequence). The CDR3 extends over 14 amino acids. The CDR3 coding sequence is TGTGCCTGGAGCTCAATTCAGGGGGCCTATGAAGCTTTCTTT. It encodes CAWSSIQGAYEAFF.

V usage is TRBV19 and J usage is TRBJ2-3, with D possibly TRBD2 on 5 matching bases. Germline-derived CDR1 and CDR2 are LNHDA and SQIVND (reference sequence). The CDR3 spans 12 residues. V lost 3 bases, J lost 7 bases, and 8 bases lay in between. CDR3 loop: CASSIDYHTQYF. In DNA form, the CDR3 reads TGTGCCAGTAGTATCGACTACCATACGCAGTATTTT. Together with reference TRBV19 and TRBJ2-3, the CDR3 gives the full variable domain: DGGITQSPKYLFRKEGQNVTLSCEQNLNHDAMYWYRQDPGQGLRLIYYSQIVNDFQKGDIAEGYSVSREKKESFPLTVTSAQKNPTAFYLCASSIDYHTQYFGPGTRLTVL.

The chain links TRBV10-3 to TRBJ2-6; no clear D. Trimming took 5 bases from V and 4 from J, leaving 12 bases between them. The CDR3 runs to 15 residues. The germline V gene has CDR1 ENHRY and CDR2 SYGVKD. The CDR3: CAISSSSLGANVLTF. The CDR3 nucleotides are TGTGCCATCAGTTCTTCTAGTCTCGGGGCCAACGTCCTGACTTTC.

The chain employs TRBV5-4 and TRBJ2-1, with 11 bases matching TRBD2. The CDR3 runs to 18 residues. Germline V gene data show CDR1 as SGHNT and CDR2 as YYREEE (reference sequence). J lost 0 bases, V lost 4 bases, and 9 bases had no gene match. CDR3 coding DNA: TGTGCCAGCAGCCCGGGACTAGCGGACGGGAGCTCCTACAATGAGCAGTTCTTC. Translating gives CASSPGLADGSSYNEQFF.

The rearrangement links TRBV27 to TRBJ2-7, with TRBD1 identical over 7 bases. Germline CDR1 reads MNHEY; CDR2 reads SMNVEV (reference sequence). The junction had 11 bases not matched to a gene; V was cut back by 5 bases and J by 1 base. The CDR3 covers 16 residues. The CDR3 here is CASSPTAGTESYEQYF. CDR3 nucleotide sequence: TGTGCCAGCAGTCCAACGGCAGGGACAGAATCCTACGAGCAGTACTTC.

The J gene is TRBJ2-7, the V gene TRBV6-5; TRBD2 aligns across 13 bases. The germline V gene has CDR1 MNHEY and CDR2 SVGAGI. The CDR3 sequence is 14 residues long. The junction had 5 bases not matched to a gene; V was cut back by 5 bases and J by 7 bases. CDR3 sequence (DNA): TGTGCCAGCAGTCCGACTAGCGGGAGGATAGAGCAGTACTTC. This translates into CASSPTSGRIEQYF.

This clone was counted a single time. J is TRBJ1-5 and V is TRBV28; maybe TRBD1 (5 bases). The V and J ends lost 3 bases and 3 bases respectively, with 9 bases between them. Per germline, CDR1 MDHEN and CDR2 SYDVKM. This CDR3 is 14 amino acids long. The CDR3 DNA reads TGTGCCAGCAGTTTGGAGGGGTACAATCAGCCCCAGCATTTT. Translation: CASSLEGYNQPQHF.